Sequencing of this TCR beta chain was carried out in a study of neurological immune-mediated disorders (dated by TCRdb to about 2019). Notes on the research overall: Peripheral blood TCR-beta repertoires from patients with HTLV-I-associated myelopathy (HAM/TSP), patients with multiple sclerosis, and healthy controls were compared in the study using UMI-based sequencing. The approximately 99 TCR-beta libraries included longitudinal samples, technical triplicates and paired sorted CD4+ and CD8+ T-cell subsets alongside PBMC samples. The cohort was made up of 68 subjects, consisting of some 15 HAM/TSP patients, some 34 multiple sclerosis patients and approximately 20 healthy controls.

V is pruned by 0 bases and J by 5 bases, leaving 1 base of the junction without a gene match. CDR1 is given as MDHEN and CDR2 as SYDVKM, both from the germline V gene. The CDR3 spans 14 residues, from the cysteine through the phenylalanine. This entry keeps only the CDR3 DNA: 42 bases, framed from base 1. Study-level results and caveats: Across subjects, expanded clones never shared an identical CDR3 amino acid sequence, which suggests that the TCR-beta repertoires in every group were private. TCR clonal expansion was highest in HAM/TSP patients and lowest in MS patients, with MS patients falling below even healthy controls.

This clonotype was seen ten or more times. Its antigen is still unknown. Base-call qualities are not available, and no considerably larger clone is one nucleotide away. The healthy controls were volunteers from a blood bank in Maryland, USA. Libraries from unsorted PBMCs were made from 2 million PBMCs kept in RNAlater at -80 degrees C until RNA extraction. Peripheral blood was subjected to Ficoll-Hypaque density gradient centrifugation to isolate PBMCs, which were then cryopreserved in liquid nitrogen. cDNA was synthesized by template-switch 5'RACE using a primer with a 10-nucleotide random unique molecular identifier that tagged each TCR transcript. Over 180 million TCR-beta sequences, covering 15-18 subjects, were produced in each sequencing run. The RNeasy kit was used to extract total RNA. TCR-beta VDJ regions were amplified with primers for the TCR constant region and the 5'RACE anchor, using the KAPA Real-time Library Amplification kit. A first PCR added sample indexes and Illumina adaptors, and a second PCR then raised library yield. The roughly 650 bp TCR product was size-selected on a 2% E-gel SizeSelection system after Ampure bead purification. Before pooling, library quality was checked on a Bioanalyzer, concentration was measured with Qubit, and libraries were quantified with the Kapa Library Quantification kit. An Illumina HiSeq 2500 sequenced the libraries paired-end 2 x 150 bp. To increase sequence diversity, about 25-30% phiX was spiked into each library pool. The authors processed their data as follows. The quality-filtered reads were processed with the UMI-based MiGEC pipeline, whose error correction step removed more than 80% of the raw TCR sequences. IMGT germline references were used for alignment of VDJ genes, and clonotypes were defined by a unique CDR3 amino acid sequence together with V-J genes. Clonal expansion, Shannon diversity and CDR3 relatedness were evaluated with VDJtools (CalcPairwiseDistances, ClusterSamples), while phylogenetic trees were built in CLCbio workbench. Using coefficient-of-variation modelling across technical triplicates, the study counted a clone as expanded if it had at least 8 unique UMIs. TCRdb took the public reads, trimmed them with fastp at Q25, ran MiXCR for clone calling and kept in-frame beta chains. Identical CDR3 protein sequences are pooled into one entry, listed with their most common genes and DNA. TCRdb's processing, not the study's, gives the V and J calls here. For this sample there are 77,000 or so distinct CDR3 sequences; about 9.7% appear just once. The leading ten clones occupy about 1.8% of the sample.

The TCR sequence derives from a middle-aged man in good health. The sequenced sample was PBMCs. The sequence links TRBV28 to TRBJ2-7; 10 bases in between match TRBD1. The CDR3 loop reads CASSLWDRGNEQYF. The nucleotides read TGTGCCAGCAGTTTATGGGACAGGGGGAACGAGCAGTACTTC.